One and the same sample provided the 18 T cell receptor beta chains below, sequenced in a study of blood T cell repertoires in COVID-19. TCRdb keeps only in-frame clones here, not all; method: immunoSEQ multiplex PCR. The sample consists of about 59,000 clones, around 86% of them appearing once. The sequenced sample consisted of peripheral blood. These receptors were taken from a woman of 80 years or more with active or convalescent COVID-19.

This clone occurred once. One end of the junction is discordant with germline, which a read error may explain. The chain uses TRBV7-7 and TRBJ2-3, with TRBD2 matching 9 bases. Germline V gene data show CDR1 as SSHAT and CDR2 as FNYEAQ (reference sequence). This CDR3 region has 16 residues. CDR3 residues: CASSSQPAGGADTQYF. The CDR3 DNA reads TGTGCTAGCAGCAGTCAACCAGCGGGGGGTGCAGATACGCAGTATTTT.

The J gene is TRBJ1-6, the V gene TRBV6-1; D call uncertain. Germline CDR1 MNHNS, CDR2 SASEGT. The CDR3 covers 16 residues. V was pared by 2 bases and J by 9 bases, with 17 bases between. The CDR3 loop is CASSEHTSSERSPLHF. CDR3 sequence (DNA): TGTGCCAGCAGTGAACATACTTCGTCCGAGCGTTCACCCCTCCACTTT.

This chain joins TRBV7-2 and TRBJ1-3, with no clear D. The CDR3 contains 12 residues. Germline-derived CDR1 and CDR2 are SGHTA and FQGNSA. Trimming shortened V by 5 bases and J by 2 bases, and 4 bases separated the two germline ends. The CDR3 sequence: CASSPTGNTIYF. CDR3 coding DNA: TGTGCCAGCAGCCCTACTGGAAACACCATATATTTT.

The chain is built from TRBV12-2 and TRBJ1-5. TRBV12-2 is a pseudogene locus. There are 14 residues in the CDR3. CDR3 sequence: CASLGGAPHQPQHF. The CDR3 nucleotides read TGTGCAAGTCTGGGGGGGGCGCCCCATCAGCCCCAGCATTTT.

The sample holds a few counts of this clone. The genes are TRBV10-2 and TRBJ1-1, with D possibly matching TRBD1 (5 bases). Germline-derived CDR1 and CDR2 are WSHSY and SAAADI. The CDR3 runs to 17 residues. The germline V and J ends were trimmed by 1 base and 7 bases, with 22 bases remaining between them. Here the CDR3 DNA reads TGCGCCAGCAGTGAGTTACAAGGACATGCGATGGCCTATGAAGCTTTCTTT. It translates to CASSELQGHAMAYEAFF.

V is TRBV29-1 and J is TRBJ2-7; 8 nucleotides align to TRBD2. Germline V gives CDR1 SQVTM, CDR2 ANQGSEA. CDR3 length: 15 amino acids. Losses at the gene ends were 0 bases for V and 3 bases for J; bases not matched to a gene: 7. The CDR3 here is CSVEDRGAGDYEQYF. In DNA, the CDR3 is TGCAGCGTTGAAGACCGTGGAGCGGGGGACTACGAGCAGTACTTC.

The chain carries TRBV18 and TRBJ1-5, with D maybe TRBD1 (6 bases). The CDR3 is made up of 16 amino acids. Trimming stripped 3 bases from V and 1 base from J, with 13 bases between. Germline V lookup: CDR1 KGHSH, CDR2 LQKENI. The CDR3 DNA follows: TGTGCCAGCTCACCCGCTGGGGGGGCCAGCAATCAGCCCCAGCATTTT. It specifies CASSPAGGASNQPQHF.

The chain employs TRBV27 and TRBJ1-5; D is ambiguous. The CDR3 spans 14 residues. The germline V gene encodes CDR1 MNHEY and CDR2 SMNVEV (reference sequence). V shed 6 bases and J shed 5 bases, with 14 bases lying between them. Here the CDR3 DNA reads TGTGCCAGCAGCCCCTCCCGGGGTTATCAGCCCCAGCATTTT. Its protein is CASSPSRGYQPQHF.

In its sample, this clone was seen once. The chain employs TRBV5-6 and TRBJ2-3; TRBD2 matches at 13 bases. V dropped 4 bases and J dropped 3; count of bases not matched to a gene: 2. The CDR3 has 15 residues. Germline values: CDR1 SGHDT, CDR2 YYEEEE. CDR3 protein: CASSPGLAGTDTQYF. The CDR3 DNA is TGTGCCAGCAGCCCGGGACTAGCGGGAACAGATACGCAGTATTTT.

The chain is built from TRBV5-1 and TRBJ1-2; possible D gene TRBD1, 5 bases. Germline CDR1 is SGHRS and CDR2 is YFSETQ. This CDR3 contains 13 residues. V dropped 2 bases and J dropped 4 bases, with 9 bases sitting between them. CDR3 sequence: CASSFNGGYGYTF. CDR3 bases: TGCGCCAGCAGCTTCAACGGGGGCTATGGCTACACCTTC. Combining the CDR3 with reference TRBV5-1 and TRBJ1-2 gives the whole variable domain KAGVTQTPRYLIKTRGQQVTLSCSPISGHRSVSWYQQTPGQGLQFLFEYFSETQRNKGNFPGRFSGRQFSNSRSEMNVSTLELGDSALYLCASSFNGGYGYTFGSGTRLTVV.

The chain links TRBV7-8 to TRBJ2-1; possible D gene TRBD2, 6 bases. In germline, CDR1 is SGHVS, CDR2 FQNEAQ. Trimming took 5 bases from V and 7 from J, leaving 21 bases between them. This CDR3 is 16 amino acids long. CDR3 in DNA: TGTGCCAGCAGCATCAAAACGGGGGTTTTGGGGAATGAGCAGTTCTTC. Translated, it gives CASSIKTGVLGNEQFF.

The chain has TRBV5-6 and TRBJ1-4; D perhaps matches TRBD1 (5 bases). V gave up 2 bases and J gave up 10 bases, with 21 bases separating them. In germline, CDR1 is SGHDT, CDR2 YYEEEE. The CDR3 consists of 16 residues. CDR3 sequence (DNA): TGTGCCAGCAGCTTCTCAGGGTCCCCAGTACGCGGAAAACTGTTTTTT. It translates to CASSFSGSPVRGKLFF.

The chain links TRBV9 to TRBJ2-3, with TRBD2 identical over 10 bases. The trim removed 3 bases at V and 2 bases at J, leaving 6 bases unmatched. The CDR3 runs 16 residues. The germline V gene encodes CDR1 SGDLS and CDR2 YYNGEE. The CDR3 DNA reads TGTGCCAGCAGCGCCCTAGCGGGGGCCACCACAGATACGCAGTATTTT. Its protein product is CASSALAGATTDTQYF. Variable domain in full (rest from reference TRBV9 and TRBJ2-3): DSGVTQTPKHLITATGQRVTLRCSPRSGDLSVYWYQQSLDQGLQFLIQYYNGEERAKGNILERFSAQQFPDLHSELNLSSLELGDSALYFCASSALAGATTDTQYFGPGTRLTVL.

This chain connects TRBV10-3 to TRBJ2-3, with 7 bases aligning to TRBD2. CDR1 ENHRY and CDR2 SYGVKD come from the germline V gene. The CDR3 extends over 14 amino acids. Trimming took 7 bases from V and 4 from J; bases not matched to a gene: 8. The CDR3 loop reads CAIKASGVPDTQYF. The CDR3 DNA follows: TGTGCCATCAAGGCCAGCGGGGTACCAGATACGCAGTATTTT.

The chain has TRBV6-2 or TRBV6-3 and TRBJ2-1; 9 bases align to TRBD1. The CDR3 sequence is 20 residues long. V dropped 5 bases and J dropped 6; count of bases not matched to a gene: 23. Germline CDR1 reads MNHEY; CDR2 reads SVGEGT. This CDR3 is CASSDLPGQGGQIRPNEQFF. The DNA for the CDR3 is TGTGCCAGCAGTGACCTACCGGGACAGGGCGGACAAATCAGACCCAATGAGCAGTTCTTC.

The chain links TRBV19 to TRBJ2-6, with a weak D call TRBD1 (6 bases). CDR1 is LNHDA and CDR2 is SQIVND in the germline V gene (reference sequence). Deletions cut 4 bases from V and 0 bases from J, with 16 bases between. This CDR3 contains 18 residues. CDR3 loop: CASSKSGQGRSGANVLTF. The CDR3 nucleotides read TGTGCCAGTAGTAAATCCGGGCAGGGGCGCTCTGGGGCCAACGTCCTGACTTTC.

The chain carries TRBV27 and TRBJ2-2; 9 positions match TRBD1. Germline V gene lookup returns CDR1 MNHEY and CDR2 SMNVEV (reference sequence). The CDR3 contains 16 residues. Trimming cost V 7 bases and J 0 bases; bases outside gene matches: 6. The CDR3 loop reads CASTPGQGSNTGELFF. The CDR3 coding sequence is TGTGCCAGCACCCCTGGACAGGGGTCGAACACCGGGGAGCTGTTTTTT.

In DNA form, the CDR3 reads TGTGCCAGCAGCCCAACAGTGATGAACACTGAAGCTTTCTTT. This encodes CASSPTVMNTEAFF. The chain is built from TRBV11-2 and TRBJ1-1; D remains ambiguous. Germline assignment: CDR1 SGHAT and CDR2 FQNNGV. The V gene lost 5 bases and the J gene lost 0 bases, with 10 bases spanning the gap. The CDR3 runs to 14 residues.